The clone carrying this T cell receptor beta chain was seen ten or more times. Antigen unknown. The entry originates in a study of CD8 T cells in ankylosing spondylitis. This CDR3 spans 13 amino acids. The V gene lost 3 bases and the J gene lost 0 bases, with 6 bases spanning the gap. The TCR beta libraries were generated through quantitative 5'-RACE incorporating molecular barcodes. Via MiXCR, TCRdb re-called the 5' RACE reads, giving one row per CDR3 protein. This table has tens of thousands of distinct CDR3 sequences, 6.2% appearing once. Study-wide findings and caveats: Previous work reported some of these motif variants in the synovial fluid and blood of reactive arthritis. Enrichment of disease-linked clones was reportedly significant in matched ankylosing spondylitis synovial fluid.

The clonotype comes from a male donor with ankylosing spondylitis. Sample: synovial fluid, either unsorted or a sorted T cell fraction (not recorded which). This chain links TRBV12-3 or TRBV12-4 with TRBJ2-7; D unclear. The CDR3 bases are TGTGCCAGCAGTTTGTACGGCTCCTACGAGCAGTACTTC. It translates to CASSLYGSYEQYF.